Reported below is one TCR beta chain. The target antigen is unknown. The data originate from a study of vaccination effects on CD4 cells after COVID-19. Study observations and caveats: Vaccine- and infection-induced clones showed marked clonal contraction late following vaccination.

Germline V lookup: CDR1 LNHDA, CDR2 SQIVND (reference sequence). There are 13 residues in the CDR3. The V end was cut by 3 bases, the J end by 5 bases, with 10 bases between. With the ViraFEST assay, the study expanded antigen-specific CD4+ T cells using viral peptide pools, then sequenced them. Isolation of CD4+ T cells took place after around 10 days of culture. The participants, recipients of two vaccine doses, got either BNT162b2 or mRNA-1273. Profiling relied on immunoSEQ multiplex PCR, and the TCRdb table lists in-frame clones only, not all of them. In the table there are approximately 70,000 clones, about 80% of which are singletons.

Here the sequenced sample was CD4+ T cells from PBMCs cultured with HCoV-OC43 spike peptides, taken after COVID-19 vaccination. The subset: HCoV-OC43 spike overlapping peptide pool stimulation. This receptor was obtained from a human donor who received a COVID-19 vaccine. The chain uses TRBV19 and TRBJ2-5, with D possibly being TRBD2 (5 bases). The CDR3 loop reads CASSIDTGETQYF. In DNA, the CDR3 is TGTGCCAGTAGTATTGACACGGGGGAGACCCAGTACTTC.